These T cell receptor beta chains were read from a single sample in a study of a mutant IDH1 vaccine in newly diagnosed glioma. Only in-frame clones appear in the TCRdb table, and some are missing; sequencing was by immunoSEQ multiplex PCR. The sample lists about 88,000 clones; over 75% were seen once. Sequenced here: PBMCs, sampled from a glioma patient treated with radiotherapy, temozolomide or both. These receptors were collected from a man aged 35 to 55 with glioma. Some clones in this sample may be carry-over from other donors' samples. The CDR3 runs from the conserved cysteine through the conserved F or W. Each record gives: CDR3 DNA, CDR3 protein, D gene, J gene, clone size, V gene. A D gene is named only where the DNA matches it firmly. The size field is filled for only some rows; it gives once, few, many or a size class.

TGTGCCGGGGCCGGGACACACCTTTCCGAGCAGTACTTC,CAGAGTHLSEQYF,.,TRBJ2-7,.,TRBV30
TGCGCCAGCAGTTCAGGGAGCGACACCGGGGAGCTGTTTTTT,CASSSGSDTGELFF,.,TRBJ2-2,.,TRBV5-1
TGTGCCAGCTTACGACAGTTCGCCTTC,CASLRQFAF,.,TRBJ1-2,few,TRBV2
TGTGCCAGCAGTTACGATCAGGGGACGGGATTCTATGGCTACACCTTC,CASSYDQGTGFYGYTF,.,TRBJ1-2,once,TRBV6-5
TGTGACCAGCACCCAGGGAAGTCTGGAAACACCATATATTTT,CDQHPGKSGNTIYF,.,TRBJ1-3,.,TRBV25-1
TGTGCCAGCAGCTTAGGCCGAGTTACGCAGTATTTT,CASSLGRVTQYF,.,TRBJ2-3,few,TRBV13
TGTGCCAGTAGTTTTGAGGGAGCTAACAATCAGCCCCAGCATTTT,CASSFEGANNQPQHF,.,TRBJ1-5,.,TRBV19
TGTGCCAGTAGTACCAACCCCATATCCCGTGGGACACCGCAGTACTTC,CASSTNPISRGTPQYF,.,TRBJ2-7,.,TRBV19
TGTGCCAGCAGTGACATCATCTACGAGCAGTACTTC,CASSDIIYEQYF,.,TRBJ2-7,.,TRBV2
TGTGCCAGCAGCCAGCCCCCCAGCGGATGGGGCTACACCTTC,CASSQPPSGWGYTF,.,TRBJ1-2,.,TRBV7-9
TGTGCCAGCGGAGTAGAGGGACTTACGGGCTACACCTTC,CASGVEGLTGYTF,.,TRBJ1-2,.,TRBV2
TGTGCCAGCAACCGACAGGGGACCGAGTATGGCTACACCTTC,CASNRQGTEYGYTF,TRBD1,TRBJ1-2,.,TRBV2
TGTGCCAGCAGTGAATTTCTGGCGGCAGTGGGAGATACGCAGTATTTT,CASSEFLAAVGDTQYF,.,TRBJ2-3,few,TRBV2
TGCAGCGTTGGGACAGGGATCTACGAGCAGTACTTC,CSVGTGIYEQYF,TRBD1,TRBJ2-7,.,TRBV29-1
TGTGCCAGCAGTTACCAGGGTCCACGGGGTTCACCCCTCCACTTT,CASSYQGPRGSPLHF,.,TRBJ1-6,.,TRBV6-5
TGCGCCAGCAGCCAAGGTTGGGTATTAGGTTCACCCCTCCACTTT,CASSQGWVLGSPLHF,.,TRBJ1-6,.,TRBV4-1
TGCAGCGTCCGAACTAGCGGGGGGGCATTCACCGGGGAGCTGTTTTTT,CSVRTSGGAFTGELFF,TRBD2,TRBJ2-2,.,TRBV29-1
TGTGCCAGCTCCTTGATAGAGACCCAGTACTTC,CASSLIETQYF,.,TRBJ2-5,.,TRBV18
TGCGCCAGCAGTGAGGGTTTCGGGTATGGCTACACCTTC,CASSEGFGYGYTF,.,TRBJ1-2,.,TRBV10-1
TGTGCCAGCAGCCTCGGGACAGGGTACGAAAAACTGTTTTTT,CASSLGTGYEKLFF,TRBD1,TRBJ1-4,.,TRBV7-2
TGTGCCAGCAGGGAGGGCCGCGACCCCATCGCCCCAGGGTGCCAGTACTTC,CASREGRDPIAPGCQYF,.,TRBJ2-5,.,TRBV5-8
TGCGCCAGCAGCTCGCAAGAGACCCAGTACTTC,CASSSQETQYF,.,TRBJ2-5,.,TRBV5-1
TGTGCCAGCAGCTCCCAGGGAGAGACTGAAGCTTTCTTT,CASSSQGETEAFF,.,TRBJ1-1,.,TRBV7-2
TGTGCCAGCAGCCCCCCGGGGCGCGAGCAGTACTTC,CASSPPGREQYF,.,TRBJ2-7,.,TRBV5-6
TGTGCCAGCAGCCCGCTGTGGGGGGGGGACACTGAAGCTTTCTTT,CASSPLWGGDTEAFF,.,TRBJ1-1,.,TRBV14
TGTGCCTGGAGCCTGATTTCGGGGGGGGGCTACACCTTC,CAWSLISGGGYTF,.,TRBJ1-2,.,TRBV30
TGTGCCACCGAGGACAGGGGCCTCCAAGAGACCCAGTACTTC,CATEDRGLQETQYF,TRBD1,TRBJ2-5,.,TRBV10-3
TGCAGCGTTGCTTCCCCTTTAGCAGATACGCAGTATTTT,CSVASPLADTQYF,.,TRBJ2-3,.,TRBV29-1
TGTGCCAGCAGTTACGGGGGGCGTGTCAATCAGCCCCAGCATTTT,CASSYGGRVNQPQHF,.,TRBJ1-5,.,TRBV6-6
TGCAGCGTTGAACAATTTATTAACTATGGCTACACCTTC,CSVEQFINYGYTF,.,TRBJ1-2,.,TRBV29-1